Listed below are T cell receptor beta chains from one sample, sequenced in a study of T cell responses to AZD1222 COVID-19 vaccine. The method was immunoSEQ multiplex PCR; TCRdb's version includes in-frame clones alone and lacks a portion of them. Among more than 85,000 clones listed, about four fifths were seen once. The source material was peripheral blood, sampled 28 days after the second AZD1222 dose. These receptors came from an adult who received the AZD1222 COVID-19 vaccine. Each CDR3 is given with its conserved first and last residue. Fields, in order: J gene, V gene, CDR3 protein.

TRBJ1-2,TRBV27,CASSPIPSDYGYTF
TRBJ2-7,TRBV11-2,CASSLDRGQGIYEQYF
TRBJ1-2,TRBV11-2,CASSPGGSYGYTF
TRBJ1-4,TRBV5-1,CASSLVGQRVRSNEKLFF
TRBJ1-2,TRBV6-5,CASSYSGGFGYTF
TRBJ1-1,TRBV7-2,CASSSDGPMNTEAFF
TRBJ1-2,TRBV18,CASSPIGGAGYGYTF
TRBJ1-1,TRBV29-1,CSIRQGNTEAFF
TRBJ1-5,TRBV6-2/TRBV6-3,CASSLFRVHNQPQHF
TRBJ2-7,TRBV18,CASTPPKLAGELYEQYF
TRBJ2-5,TRBV7-9,CASSFIRGLAGGETQYF
TRBJ2-7,TRBV11-2,CASSLRDQGKQYF
TRBJ1-2,TRBV6-2/TRBV6-3,CASSKQATYGYTF
TRBJ2-6,TRBV5-1,CASSLVSYLGGDPGANVLTF
TRBJ2-7,TRBV7-2,CASRVTSGAGGTYEQYF
TRBJ2-6,TRBV12-5,CASGLTSSGANVLTF
TRBJ1-1,TRBV9,CASSRDMNTEAFF
TRBJ1-2,TRBV5-6,CASSFRSQEHGYTF
TRBJ2-7,TRBV7-2,CASSPGEVREQYF
TRBJ1-5,TRBV9,CASSVAGTGQPQHF